This passage covers 20 T cell receptor beta chains from one sample sequenced in a study of cytomegalovirus exposure and HLA in healthy donors. The PCR contained 60 Vbeta and 13 Jbeta primers. Some clones are missing from TCRdb's copy, which holds only in-frame ones; the method was immunoSEQ multiplex PCR. The data hold fewer than 350,000 clones, with 70% to 90% observed a single time. Sequencing was done on a sample of PBMCs. These TCRs come from a woman aged 18-30 years in good health and CMV-seronegative.

In its sample, this clone was seen a few times. V and J are TRBV10-3 and TRBJ1-5, with 7 bases lining up with TRBD1. Germline assignment: CDR1 ENHRY and CDR2 SYGVKD. This CDR3 spans 19 amino acids. Losses at the gene ends were 2 bases for V and 0 bases for J; bases not matched to a gene: 13. The CDR3 is CAISETKSGQRNSNQPQHF. In nucleotides, the CDR3 is TGTGCCATCAGTGAGACAAAGTCGGGACAGCGAAATAGCAATCAGCCCCAGCATTTT.

V and J are TRBV7-2 and TRBJ2-1; 9 bases map to TRBD2. Germline assignment: CDR1 SGHTA and CDR2 FQGNSA. J was trimmed by 8 bases and V by 3 bases; bases with no gene match: 8. There are 15 residues in the CDR3. The CDR3, as DNA: TGTGCCAGCAGCTTTATGGCGGGGGGGCTCGATGAGCAGTTCTTC. Its protein product is CASSFMAGGLDEQFF.

J is TRBJ2-7 and V is TRBV11-1; 10 bases align to TRBD2. CDR1 is SGHAT and CDR2 is FQDESV in the germline V gene (reference sequence). V lost 1 base, J lost 3 bases, and 3 bases stayed unmatched. The CDR3 is 15 residues long. CDR3 sequence reads: CASSLEASGGYEQYF. The CDR3 nucleotides read TGTGCCAGCAGCTTAGAGGCTAGCGGGGGCTACGAGCAGTACTTC.

This clone was observed a single time. This rearrangement joins TRBV5-1 to TRBJ2-7; D is possibly TRBD1 (5 bases). The CDR3 consists of 13 residues. CDR1 SGHRS and CDR2 YFSETQ come from the germline V gene. Trimming took off 2 bases at V and 3 bases at J, with 9 bases between the two ends. The CDR3 here is CASSLSGNYEQYF. CDR3 DNA sequence: TGCGCCAGCAGCTTATCAGGGAACTACGAGCAGTACTTC.

CDR3 DNA: TGTGCCAGCAGCAAAGCCCCTTTCGTAGAGCAGTACTTC. This encodes CASSKAPFVEQYF. V and J are TRBV21-1 and TRBJ2-7; the table's D gene call, TRBD2, was not cross checked with the DNA. TRBV21-1 is deemed a pseudogene. CDR3 length: 13 amino acids.

This clone has a handful of counts. This chain joins TRBV5-6 and TRBJ1-4; perhaps TRBD1 as D (5 bases). Trimming left V 3 bases short and J 5 bases short, with 14 bases between. The CDR3 extends over 15 amino acids. The germline CDR1 and CDR2 sequences are SGHDT and YYEEEE. Here the CDR3 DNA reads TGTGCCAGCAGCTATGGGGGGTGGGAAAATGAAAAACTGTTTTTT. It specifies CASSYGGWENEKLFF. Full variable domain (remainder filled in from reference TRBV5-6 and TRBJ1-4): DAGVTQSPTHLIKTRGQQVTLRCSPKSGHDTVSWYQQALGQGPQFIFQYYEEEERQRGNFPDRFSGHQFPNYSSELNVNALLLGDSALYLCASSYGGWENEKLFFGSGTQLSVL.

This chain connects TRBV29-1 to TRBJ2-3; maybe TRBD2 (6 bases). Trimming pared 1 base from V and 10 bases from J, leaving 6 bases between. Germline values: CDR1 SQVTM, CDR2 ANQGSEA. The CDR3 totals 10 residues. Written as DNA, the CDR3 is TGCAGCGTTGAAGGGGGGGCGCAGTATTTT. Residues: CSVEGGAQYF.

This chain links TRBV5-6 with TRBJ2-1, with D perhaps TRBD2 (7 bases). The germline V gene encodes CDR1 SGHDT and CDR2 YYEEEE. Trimming cost V 2 bases and J 8 bases, with 17 bases left between them. This CDR3 region has 15 residues. The CDR3, as DNA: TGTGCCAGCAGCTTAGGAGGGGGGGCCGGGCATGAGCAGTTCTTC. The encoded protein is CASSLGGGAGHEQFF.

A single count supports this clone. V and J are TRBV2 and TRBJ1-1; maybe TRBD1 (6 bases). Deletions cut 11 bases from V and 1 base from J, with 23 bases between. The CDR3 runs 16 residues. In germline, CDR1 is SNHLY, CDR2 FYNNEI. CDR3 nucleotide sequence: TGTGCCTCAGCGGGCCAACGGGGGGCGCGGAACACTGAAGCTTTCTTT. It codes for CASAGQRGARNTEAFF. Combining the CDR3 with reference TRBV2 and TRBJ1-1 gives the whole variable domain EPEVTQTPSHQVTQMGQEVILRCVPISNHLYFYWYRQILGQKVEFLVSFYNNEISEKSEIFDDQFSVERPDGSNFTLKIRSTKLEDSAMYFCASAGQRGARNTEAFFGQGTRLTVV.

The chain has TRBV4-1 and TRBJ2-7, with TRBD2 identical over 7 bases. CDR3 length: 16 residues. Germline V CDR1 and CDR2: MGHRA, YSYEKL. V dropped 1 base and J dropped 2; count of bases not matched to a gene: 8. This CDR3 is CASSQVWAGETYEQYF. In DNA, the CDR3 is TGCGCCAGCAGCCAAGTGTGGGCGGGGGAGACCTACGAGCAGTACTTC.

This clone was counted once. A read error may produce the germline difference seen at one junction end. Other DNA sequences in this sample translate to the same CDR3. This CDR3 is CASSQTLDRGNSPLHF. The CDR3 DNA follows: TGTGCCAGCAGCCAGACATTGGACAGGGGTAATTCCCCCCTCCACTTT. The rearrangement uses TRBV14 and TRBJ1-6; TRBD1 aligns across 9 bases. Germline V CDR1 and CDR2: SGHDN, FVKESK. The CDR3 is 16 amino acids.

This clone turned up a few times. The sample contains more than one DNA sequence encoding this CDR3. The V gene is TRBV5-1, the J gene TRBJ2-3; 8 bases line up with TRBD2. This CDR3 region has 15 residues. V shed 0 bases, J shed 0 bases, and the junction held 0 bases outside the gene matches. CDR1 is SGHRS and CDR2 is YFSETQ in the germline V gene. In DNA, the CDR3 is TGCGCCAGCAGCTTGGCGGGGGGGAGCACAGATACGCAGTATTTT. It codes for CASSLAGGSTDTQYF.

The chain joins TRBV10-2 to TRBJ2-5; 8 bases fit TRBD1. The J call is in doubt because the DNA end fits TRBJ2-7 better. The CDR3 has 14 amino acids. Per germline, CDR1 WSHSY and CDR2 SAAADI. CDR3 coding DNA: TGCGCCAGCAGTGATAGGGACAGGTCCTACGAGCAGTACTTC. Residues: CASSDRDRSYEQYF.

The chain joins TRBV2 to TRBJ2-7; 9 bases match TRBD1. The CDR3 has 14 amino acids. Trimming at V came to 1 base and at J to 7 bases, leaving 5 bases not matched to a gene. Germline CDR1 reads SNHLY; CDR2 reads FYNNEI. CDR3 nucleotides: TGTGCCAGCAGTGAAGGGGACAGGGATGGTGAGCAGTACTTC. As protein: CASSEGDRDGEQYF.

This rearrangement joins TRBV11-2 to TRBJ2-7, with 7 bases identical to TRBD1. The CDR3 runs to 17 residues. V lost 5 bases, J lost 0 bases, and 13 bases stayed unmatched. Germline assignment: CDR1 SGHAT and CDR2 FQNNGV. The CDR3 DNA follows: TGTGCCAGCAGCGACCCCGCCGGGACAGCTCACTCCTACGAGCAGTACTTC. Translating gives CASSDPAGTAHSYEQYF. The variable domain in full, completed from reference TRBV11-2 and TRBJ2-7, reads EAGVAQSPRYKIIEKRQSVAFWCNPISGHATLYWYQQILGQGPKLLIQFQNNGVVDDSQLPKDRFSAERLKGVDSTLKIQPAKLEDSAVYLCASSDPAGTAHSYEQYFGPGTRLTVT.

The chain is built from TRBV30 and TRBJ1-2; D might be TRBD1 (5 bases). There are 13 residues in the CDR3. V gave up 2 bases and J gave up 4 bases, with 11 bases separating them. Germline V gene data show CDR1 as GTSNPN and CDR2 as SVGIG (reference sequence). DNA for the CDR3: TGTGCCTGGAGTTCAGGGCCGGGCTATGGCTACACCTTC. It translates to CAWSSGPGYGYTF.

The chain recombines TRBV2 with TRBJ2-5; 7 bases map to TRBD1. The J call could be wrong; TRBJ2-7 is a better fit for the DNA end. This CDR3 contains 13 residues. The germline CDR1 and CDR2 sequences are SNHLY and FYNNEI. DNA of the CDR3: TGTGCCACAAAAAGACAGGGTAGCTACGAGCAGTACTTC. It yields the protein CATKRQGSYEQYF.

The rearrangement joins TRBV27 to TRBJ1-2, with 9 bases that match TRBD1. Germline CDR1 MNHEY, CDR2 SMNVEV (reference sequence). The CDR3 runs to 15 residues. J lost 2 bases, V lost 6 bases, and 7 bases had no gene match. The CDR3 loop reads CASRHRDRENYGYTF. The CDR3 region has the DNA TGTGCCAGCAGACATAGGGACAGGGAGAACTATGGCTACACCTTC.

The chain recombines TRBV6-5 with TRBJ2-1; 10 bases map to TRBD1. The CDR3 has 15 residues. Germline V gives CDR1 MNHEY, CDR2 SVGAGI. Trimming removed 6 bases from V and 4 bases from J; junction bases left unmatched: 6. CDR3 in DNA: TGTGCCAGCAGGCCCGGACAGGGGGGATACAATGAGCAGTTCTTC. It codes for CASRPGQGGYNEQFF.

This clone was counted once. The genes are TRBV19 and TRBJ1-2; 7 bases are shared with TRBD1. Germline-derived CDR1 and CDR2 are LNHDA and SQIVND (reference sequence). J was trimmed by 4 bases and V by 9 bases; bases with no gene match: 5. This CDR3 region has 12 residues. The CDR3 DNA reads as TGTGCCAGCAAACAGGGGACCTATGGCTACACCTTC. Translating it yields CASKQGTYGYTF.